This T cell receptor (beta chain) derives from a study of blood T cells in healthy people across ages. The use of a sample-barcoded 5' primer and a J-beta primer mix characterized a second PCR of 7 to 11 cycles. TCRdb passed the 5' RACE reads through MiXCR, listing each CDR3 protein once. The sample consists of nearly 800,000 distinct CDR3 sequences, about 25% of them appearing once. The V end lost 4 bases, the J end lost 3 bases, and 26 bases lay between the germline ends. This CDR3 region has 19 residues. Germline V gene data show CDR1 as SGHDT and CDR2 as YYEEEE. The sample was also linked to a second study, of T cells of mothers and their children.

Material for sequencing was blood. The chain has TRBV5-6 and TRBJ2-1; the D gene could be TRBD1 or TRBD2 (7 bases each). The sequence was collected from a boy younger than 18 in good health. In DNA, the CDR3 is TGTGCCAGCAGCCTAAACGGAGACGCGCCAGGGGGGGACTACAATGAGCAGTTCTTC. Protein: CASSLNGDAPGGDYNEQFF.